The 17 T cell receptor beta chains below come from one sample, sequenced in a study of PD-L1 blockade in urothelial cancer. Some clones are missing from TCRdb's copy, which holds only in-frame ones; the method was immunoSEQ multiplex PCR. The data contain some 84,000 clones, 87% of them singletons. The specimen was PBMCs, collected around atezolizumab (anti-PD-L1) treatment. The origin of the receptors is a woman aged 70 to 79 with urothelial cancer.

V gene TRBV19 combines with J gene TRBJ2-7; tentatively, D is TRBD1 (6 bases). Trimming stripped 10 bases from V and 0 bases from J, with 13 bases between. The CDR3 spans 13 residues. Germline lookup yields CDR1 LNHDA and CDR2 SQIVND (reference sequence). The CDR3 DNA follows: TGTGCCACCTCAGGGGTGAACTCCTACGAGCAGTACTTC. Amino acid sequence: CATSGVNSYEQYF.

The gene calls are TRBV5-4 and TRBJ2-7, with 9 bases aligning to TRBD2. The CDR3 is 16 amino acids. Germline V gives CDR1 SGHNT, CDR2 YYREEE (reference sequence). Losses at the gene ends were 4 bases for V and 4 bases for J; bases not matched to a gene: 12. The CDR3 sequence is CASSARWAGGQYEQYF. The CDR3 coding sequence is TGTGCCAGCAGCGCGAGGTGGGCGGGAGGGCAGTACGAGCAGTACTTC.

The chain carries TRBV10-3 and TRBJ2-2; tentative D call: TRBD1 (5 bases). The CDR3 has 13 residues. Germline CDR1 is ENHRY and CDR2 is SYGVKD. V dropped 7 bases and J dropped 7 bases, with 13 bases sitting between them. The chain's CDR3 is CAIKGQGGGELFF. As DNA, the CDR3 is TGTGCCATCAAGGGGCAGGGTGGCGGGGAGCTGTTTTTT.

The rearrangement links TRBV6-5 to TRBJ1-2; 8 bases match TRBD1. This CDR3 region has 13 residues. V lost 6 bases to trimming and J lost 4 bases; unmatched junction nucleotides: 4. Looked up from germline, CDR1 is MNHEY and CDR2 is SVGAGI. CDR3 residues: CASRSGTGYGYTF. In DNA, the CDR3 is TGTGCCAGCAGGTCCGGGACAGGCTATGGCTACACCTTC.

The sample holds a few counts of this clone. The chain employs TRBV2 and TRBJ2-1; 14 nucleotides match TRBD2. The CDR3 is made up of 12 amino acids. The trim removed 6 bases at V and 15 bases at J, leaving 4 bases unmatched. Germline V lookup: CDR1 SNHLY, CDR2 FYNNEI. Written as DNA, the CDR3 is TGTGCCAGCAGGACTAGCGGGGGGGCTTGGTTCTTC. Amino acid sequence: CASRTSGGAWFF.

This chain uses TRBV30 with TRBJ2-7; 10 bases are a match to TRBD2. Germline assignment: CDR1 GTSNPN and CDR2 SVGIG (reference sequence). Losses at the gene ends were 3 bases for V and 5 bases for J; bases not matched to a gene: 7. This CDR3 has 14 amino acids. The CDR3 DNA is TGTGCCTGGAGAAGCGGGCTAGCGGGGGACGAGCAGTACTTC. This gives the protein CAWRSGLAGDEQYF.

This chain links TRBV5-4 with TRBJ1-2; D not resolved. Germline V lookup: CDR1 SGHNT, CDR2 YYREEE (reference sequence). V lost 2 bases and J 8 bases, leaving 13 bases between the germline ends. The CDR3 runs 13 residues. CDR3 sequence (DNA): TGTGCCAGCAGCTTAGCGGGTTTAGGAGGCTACACCTTC. Protein: CASSLAGLGGYTF. The entire variable domain, with the rest obtained from reference TRBV5-4 and TRBJ1-2, is as follows: ETGVTQSPTHLIKTRGQQVTLRCSSQSGHNTVSWYQQALGQGPQFIFQYYREEENGRGNFPPRFSGLQFPNYSSELNVNALELDDSALYLCASSLAGLGGYTFGSGTRLTVV.

The chain recombines TRBV18 with TRBJ2-7; tentatively, D is TRBD1 (5 bases). CDR3 size: 15 residues. Germline-derived CDR1 and CDR2 are KGHSH and LQKENI. V was pared by 1 base and J by 1 base, with 11 bases between. The CDR3 region is CASSPQGRGSYEQYF. The CDR3 DNA sequence: TGTGCCAGCTCACCACAGGGTAGGGGTTCCTACGAGCAGTACTTC.

The chain carries TRBV27 and TRBJ2-2; D gene unclear. This CDR3 has 16 amino acids. The V end lost 5 bases, the J end lost 7 bases, and 20 bases lay between the germline ends. From germline, CDR1 is MNHEY and CDR2 SMNVEV (reference sequence). This CDR3 reads CASSPLSLHGGGELFF. CDR3 coding DNA: TGTGCCAGCAGTCCCCTTAGCCTCCACGGCGGCGGGGAGCTGTTTTTT.

The chain has TRBV7-9 and TRBJ1-2; a possible D gene is TRBD1 (6 bases). Germline V gene data show CDR1 as SEHNR and CDR2 as FQNEAQ (reference sequence). CDR3 length equals 15 residues. Trimming stripped 5 bases from V and 4 bases from J, with 17 bases between. Here the CDR3 DNA reads TGTGCCAGCAGCAAAGGACAGACTCTCTCCTATGGCTACACCTTC. Translated: CASSKGQTLSYGYTF.

The gene calls are TRBV6-6 and TRBJ2-7, with a possible D match to TRBD2 (6 bases). Looked up from germline, CDR1 is MNHNY and CDR2 is SVGAGI (reference sequence). CDR3 length equals 11 residues. Trimming took off 5 bases at V and 5 bases at J, with 7 bases between the two ends. The CDR3 nucleotides are TGTGCCAGCAGTCGGGGGAACGAGCAGTACTTC. Translation: CASSRGNEQYF.

This clone was seen once. This chain links TRBV4-1 with TRBJ1-4; 9 bases align to TRBD1. The V gene end was trimmed by 0 bases and the J gene end by 8 bases; junction bases not matched to a gene: 13. The germline V gene encodes CDR1 MGHRA and CDR2 YSYEKL. This CDR3 has 18 amino acids. CDR3 in amino acids: CASSQDLGDRADGEKLFF. The CDR3, as DNA: TGCGCCAGCAGCCAAGATCTGGGGGACAGGGCGGACGGCGAAAAACTGTTTTTT.

This clone was found a few times. The chain links TRBV20-1 to TRBJ2-7; D remains unclear. CDR3 size: 11 residues. V was shortened by 6 bases and J by 3 bases, with 9 bases between the two germline ends. Germline V gives CDR1 DFQATT, CDR2 SNEGSKA (reference sequence). The CDR3 sequence: CSATVDYEQYF. The CDR3 bases are TGCAGTGCCACAGTAGACTACGAGCAGTACTTC.

This rearrangement joins TRBV7-8 to TRBJ2-5, with 10 positions matching TRBD2. The junction had 8 bases not matched to a gene; V was cut back by 5 bases and J by 2 bases. The CDR3 contains 16 residues. CDR1 is SGHVS and CDR2 is FQNEAQ in the germline V gene. This chain's CDR3 is CASSPEGLATQETQYF. As DNA, the CDR3 is TGTGCCAGCAGCCCCGAGGGACTAGCGACGCAAGAGACCCAGTACTTC.

The chain employs TRBV10-1 and TRBJ2-1; 8 nucleotides align to TRBD2. The germline CDR1 and CDR2 sequences are WNHNN and SYGVQD (reference sequence). The CDR3 runs to 15 residues. The J segment lost 7 bases and the V segment lost 2 bases, leaving 7 bases of the junction unmatched. The CDR3 bases are TGCGCCAGCAGTGAGCTAGCGGGCTCGGTTAATGAGCAGTTCTTC. Translation gives CASSELAGSVNEQFF.

The chain recombines TRBV6-5 with TRBJ1-1; no clear D. The V gene lost 4 bases and the J gene lost 1 base, with 10 bases spanning the gap. CDR1 is MNHEY and CDR2 is SVGAGI in the germline V gene. The CDR3 runs to 14 residues. This CDR3 reads CASSFIARNTEAFF. The CDR3 DNA reads TGTGCCAGCAGTTTTATAGCTAGGAACACTGAAGCTTTCTTT.

This chain joins TRBV28 and TRBJ2-2, with D possibly being TRBD2 (5 bases). CDR1 and CDR2 from the germline V gene are MDHEN and SYDVKM. The V end lost 6 bases, the J end lost 4 bases, and 12 bases lay between the germline ends. The CDR3 loop spans 14 amino acids. The CDR3 bases are TGTGCCAGCAGCGTCGGGGATCGCACCGGGGAGCTGTTTTTT. Encoded protein: CASSVGDRTGELFF. Complete variable domain (other parts from reference TRBV28 and TRBJ2-2): DVKVTQSSRYLVKRTGEKVFLECVQDMDHENMFWYRQDPGLGLRLIYFSYDVKMKEKGDIPEGYSVSREKKERFSLILESASTNQTSMYLCASSVGDRTGELFFGEGSRLTVL.